These 14 T cell receptor beta chains share one sample of origin, sequenced in a study of radiation and T cells in renal cell carcinoma (dated by TCRdb to about 2020). Sample time point, as interpreted from the label and publication: baseline pretreatment blood. Interpreted using the paper, the treatment or condition label stands for: 15 Gy SBRT to primary tumor, nephrectomy 4 weeks later. Libraries came from the immunoSEQ multiplex PCR assay. TCRdb obtained this table from immuneACCESS and retained in-frame rearrangements with V and J assigned. These tables miss some clones; where compared with another copy, unresolved V genes account for less than half of the shortfall, and the remainder is unexplained. In all, the sample holds 70,000 to 100,000 clones, and 82% of those were seen once. The ten largest make up roughly 6% of the sample. The sample consisted of blood, taken from a patient whose treatment included radiotherapy and nephrectomy. The receptors stem from a man in his fifties or sixties with renal cell carcinoma.

The J gene is TRBJ2-7, the V gene TRBV6-6; 9 bases match TRBD2. Germline-derived CDR1 and CDR2 are MNHNY and SVGAGI (reference sequence). With 7 bases clipped from V and 5 bases from J, the junction kept 9 bases outside the gene matches. CDR3 size: 14 residues. CDR3 nucleotides: TGTGCCAGCACCGTGGAGCGGGGGGCGGACGAGCAGTACTTC. Translating gives CASTVERGADEQYF.

This clone was found a few times. The rearrangement links TRBV10-1 to TRBJ2-3, with 11 bases identical to TRBD2. From germline, CDR1 is WNHNN and CDR2 SYGVQD (reference sequence). V lost 4 bases and J lost 4; bases outside the gene matches: 1. This CDR3 is built from 14 residues. CDR3 in DNA: TGCGCCAGCAGTGCTAGCGGGAGGCCAGATACGCAGTATTTT. It codes for CASSASGRPDTQYF.

In this sample, this clone turned up a few times. CDR3 loop: CASSYPGVGQPQHF. CDR3 nucleotides: TGTGCCAGCAGTTACCCAGGGGTGGGTCAGCCCCAGCATTTT. The chain combines TRBV6-6 with TRBJ1-5, with D tentatively TRBD1 (6 bases). The CDR3 contains 14 residues. Germline V gives CDR1 MNHNY, CDR2 SVGAGI (reference sequence). V was pared by 2 bases and J by 6 bases, with 11 bases between.

This clone was detected once. The CDR3 sequence: CASSLGVRTEAFF. The CDR3 DNA reads TGTGCCAGCAGCTTAGGTGTCCGGACTGAAGCTTTCTTT. V gene TRBV7-2 combines with J gene TRBJ1-1, with D uncertain. The CDR3 consists of 13 residues. Germline-derived CDR1 and CDR2 are SGHTA and FQGNSA. V was trimmed by 1 base and J by 5 bases, leaving 8 bases between them.

The chain employs TRBV11-1 and TRBJ2-3; unclear D gene. The V end lost 8 bases, the J end lost 2 bases, and 8 bases lay between the germline ends. This CDR3 has 12 amino acids. In germline, CDR1 is SGHAT, CDR2 FQDESV (reference sequence). The CDR3 DNA reads TGTGCCAGCCGGCGTGACACAGATACGCAGTATTTT. This translates into CASRRDTDTQYF.

This clone was seen a single time. V gene TRBV5-5 combines with J gene TRBJ1-2; D is possibly TRBD1 (5 bases). Germline V gene data show CDR1 as SGHKS and CDR2 as YYEKEE (reference sequence). Between the trimmed V and J ends, which lost 0 bases and 7 bases, there was a span of 16 bases. The CDR3 has 15 residues. CDR3: CASSLGRTAGGGYTF. The CDR3 bases are TGTGCCAGCAGCTTGGGAAGGACCGCCGGGGGTGGCTACACCTTC.

This rearrangement joins TRBV5-1 to TRBJ2-1, with D tentatively TRBD2 (6 bases). The CDR3 covers 17 residues. The germline V gene encodes CDR1 SGHRS and CDR2 YFSETQ. Trimming shortened V by 0 bases and J by 1 base, and 14 bases separated the two germline ends. CDR3 protein: CASSLGILRDSYNEQFF. Written as DNA, the CDR3 is TGCGCCAGCAGCTTGGGTATATTGCGGGATTCCTACAATGAGCAGTTCTTC. Supplemented by reference TRBV5-1 and TRBJ2-1, the full variable domain reads KAGVTQTPRYLIKTRGQQVTLSCSPISGHRSVSWYQQTPGQGLQFLFEYFSETQRNKGNFPGRFSGRQFSNSRSEMNVSTLELGDSALYLCASSLGILRDSYNEQFFGPGTRLTVL.

The chain couples TRBV27 to TRBJ2-7; the D is unclear. Trimming shortened V by 4 bases and J by 5 bases, and 18 bases separated the two germline ends. This CDR3 spans 15 amino acids. Germline V gene lookup returns CDR1 MNHEY and CDR2 SMNVEV (reference sequence). The CDR3 DNA reads TGTGCCAGCAGTTCCCAGACCGGGTCTCCCCACGAGCAGTACTTC. Translated, it gives CASSSQTGSPHEQYF.

This clone was detected only a few times. V is TRBV6-5 and J is TRBJ2-1; possibly TRBD2 for D (5 bases). Germline assignment: CDR1 MNHEY and CDR2 SVGAGI. This CDR3 has 15 residues. V gave up 2 bases and J gave up 0 bases, with 8 bases separating them. The CDR3 here is CASSYRESSYNEQFF. Here the CDR3 DNA reads TGTGCCAGCAGTTACAGGGAGAGCTCCTACAATGAGCAGTTCTTC.

This chain joins TRBV29-1 and TRBJ2-5, with D perhaps TRBD2 (5 bases). Germline V gives CDR1 SQVTM, CDR2 ANQGSEA. V was shortened by 3 bases and J by 3 bases, with 11 bases between the two germline ends. The length of the CDR3 is 13 residues. CDR3 DNA: TGCAGCGTTGATCGGGGAAGTAAAGAGACCCAGTACTTC. Amino acid sequence: CSVDRGSKETQYF. Full variable domain (missing parts from reference TRBV29-1 and TRBJ2-5): SAVISQKPSRDICQRGTSLTIQCQVDSQVTMMFWYRQQPGQSLTLIATANQGSEATYESGFVIDKFPISRPNLTFSTLTVSNMSPEDSSIYLCSVDRGSKETQYFGPGTRLLVL.

The V call is TRBV15, the J call TRBJ2-5; TRBD1 might be the D (6 bases). The CDR3 contains 14 residues. The V end lost 3 bases, the J end lost 1 base, and 9 bases lay between the germline ends. Germline V lookup: CDR1 LNHNV, CDR2 YYDKDF (reference sequence). Written as DNA, the CDR3 is TGTGCCACCAGCAGCGGACAGCGCCAAGAGACCCAGTACTTC. Its protein product is CATSSGQRQETQYF.

The V and J genes are TRBV18 and TRBJ2-3, with TRBD1 as a possible D gene (5 bases). This CDR3 contains 11 residues. Germline values: CDR1 KGHSH, CDR2 LQKENI. Between the trimmed V and J ends, which lost 5 bases and 6 bases, there was a span of 6 bases. The CDR3 here is CASSGADTQYF. The CDR3 nucleotides are TGTGCCAGCTCAGGGGCGGATACGCAGTATTTT. The entire variable domain, with the rest obtained from reference TRBV18 and TRBJ2-3, is as follows: NAGVMQNPRHLVRRRGQEARLRCSPMKGHSHVYWYRQLPEEGLKFMVYLQKENIIDESGMPKERFSAEFPKEGPSILRIQQVVRGDSAAYFCASSGADTQYFGPGTRLTVL.

The rearrangement uses TRBV11-2 and TRBJ1-3, with D possibly matching TRBD1 (5 bases). The V end was cut by 3 bases, the J end by 8 bases, with 14 bases between. Germline lookup yields CDR1 SGHAT and CDR2 FQNNGV. The CDR3 loop spans 14 amino acids. CDR3 in amino acids: CASSLGLLADTIYF. The CDR3, as DNA: TGTGCCAGCAGCTTGGGACTTCTGGCGGACACCATATATTTT.

This clone turned up a few times. The V and J genes are TRBV15 and TRBJ2-7, with D unresolved. Trimming stripped 0 bases from V and 11 bases from J, with 11 bases between. Germline CDR1 LNHNV, CDR2 YYDKDF (reference sequence). This CDR3 is 12 amino acids long. The CDR3 DNA follows: TGTGCCACCAGCAGAGATTACAGTTCCAAGTACTTC. It is translated as CATSRDYSSKYF.